These 26 T cell receptor beta chains were all obtained from the same sample, sequenced in a study of T cell responses to AZD1222 COVID-19 vaccine. This table comes from immunoSEQ multiplex PCR, and its TCRdb copy is limited to in-frame clones, with some not included. The profile shows some 150,000 clones, 85% to 95% of them singletons. The specimen was peripheral blood, collected on day 0 of AZD1222 vaccination. All receptors derive from an adult in good health.

This rearrangement joins TRBV7-2 to TRBJ2-3; the D gene is possibly TRBD2 (6 bases). Per germline, CDR1 SGHTA and CDR2 FQGNSA. CDR3 size: 15 residues. V gave up 5 bases and J gave up 0 bases, with 12 bases separating them. This chain's CDR3 is CASSKDYLSTDTQYF. The CDR3 DNA reads as TGTGCCAGCAGCAAGGACTATTTAAGCACAGATACGCAGTATTTT.

This clone was found a few times. The gene calls are TRBV24-1 and TRBJ2-1; D uncertain. Germline lookup yields CDR1 KGHDR and CDR2 SFDVKD. The CDR3 consists of 11 residues. Deletions cut 5 bases from V and 9 bases from J, with 7 bases between. The CDR3 nucleotides read TGTGCCACCAGTGTATGGGGTGAGCAGTTCTTC. Its protein is CATSVWGEQFF.

This clone was picked up one time. This rearrangement joins TRBV30 to TRBJ1-1, with D hard to call. This CDR3 is 14 amino acids long. Trimming cost V 3 bases and J 3 bases, with 14 bases left between them. Looked up from germline, CDR1 is GTSNPN and CDR2 is SVGIG (reference sequence). The CDR3 DNA follows: TGTGCCTGGAGGGTCCTACTAAGGGACACTGAAGCTTTCTTT. Translating it yields CAWRVLLRDTEAFF. The whole variable domain, filled in from reference TRBV30 and TRBJ1-1, reads SQTIHQWPATLVQPVGSPLSLECTVEGTSNPNLYWYRQAAGRGLQLLFYSVGIGQISSEVPQNLSASRPQDRQFILSSKKLLLSDSGFYLCAWRVLLRDTEAFFGQGTRLTVV.

The chain joins TRBV3-1 (or the pseudogene TRBV3-2) to TRBJ2-5; weak D call: TRBD2 (6 bases). The germline V gene has CDR1 LGHDT and CDR2 YNNKEL (reference sequence). The ends were cut back, 1 base at V and 5 bases at J, with 20 bases in the middle. This CDR3 contains 17 residues. CDR3 coding DNA: TGTGCCAGCAGCCAAGGGATAACTGGGTCGGGGGAGGAGACCCAGTACTTC. It yields the protein CASSQGITGSGEETQYF.

V gene TRBV18 combines with J gene TRBJ1-1, with D maybe TRBD1 (5 bases). Germline assignment: CDR1 KGHSH and CDR2 LQKENI. The CDR3 runs to 14 residues. V gave up 2 bases and J gave up 3 bases, with 10 bases separating them. CDR3 nucleotides: TGTGCCAGCTCACCAGGGGGTGGAGACACTGAAGCTTTCTTT. It codes for CASSPGGGDTEAFF.

This chain links TRBV30 with TRBJ2-3; D is undetermined. Per the germline V gene, CDR1 is GTSNPN and CDR2 is SVGIG (reference sequence). This CDR3 contains 12 residues. V lost 3 bases to trimming and J lost 4 bases, with 8 bases between them. For the CDR3, the DNA is TGTGCCTGGAGGGCATCTGCAGATACGCAGTATTTT. Translated: CAWRASADTQYF. The full variable domain, in which reference TRBV30 and TRBJ2-3 provide the parts outside the CDR3, is SQTIHQWPATLVQPVGSPLSLECTVEGTSNPNLYWYRQAAGRGLQLLFYSVGIGQISSEVPQNLSASRPQDRQFILSSKKLLLSDSGFYLCAWRASADTQYFGPGTRLTVL.

This chain uses TRBV12-3 or TRBV12-4 with TRBJ1-1; D unresolved. The V and J ends lost 0 bases and 0 bases respectively, with 2 bases between them. CDR3 size: 13 residues. CDR3 bases: TGTGCCAGCAGTTTAGCTATGAACACTGAAGCTTTCTTT. Residues: CASSLAMNTEAFF.

The chain recombines TRBV25-1 with TRBJ2-7; D call uncertain. The CDR3 sequence is 11 residues long. The germline V gene encodes CDR1 MGHDK and CDR2 SYGVNS. Trimming took off 5 bases at V and 3 bases at J, with 5 bases between the two ends. The CDR3 DNA follows: TGTGCCAGCAGTTACCACTACGAGCAGTACTTC. Encoded protein: CASSYHYEQYF.

The chain combines TRBV24-1 with TRBJ1-5; TRBD1 might be the D (5 bases). This CDR3 is 16 amino acids long. The V and J ends lost 4 bases and 7 bases respectively, with 19 bases between them. Per germline, CDR1 KGHDR and CDR2 SFDVKD. The chain's CDR3 is CATSDSWGGEEQPQHF. DNA of the CDR3: TGTGCCACCAGTGACTCCTGGGGAGGGGAGGAACAGCCCCAGCATTTT.

This rearrangement joins TRBV2 to TRBJ1-6, with a tentative D call TRBD1 (5 bases). The CDR3 is made up of 12 amino acids. Germline V gives CDR1 SNHLY, CDR2 FYNNEI. V gave up 5 bases and J gave up 8 bases, with 7 bases separating them. This CDR3 is CASSRRDSPLHF. Here the CDR3 DNA reads TGTGCCAGCAGTCGCAGGGATTCACCCCTCCACTTT. The variable domain in full, completed from reference TRBV2 and TRBJ1-6, reads EPEVTQTPSHQVTQMGQEVILRCVPISNHLYFYWYRQILGQKVEFLVSFYNNEISEKSEIFDDQFSVERPDGSNFTLKIRSTKLEDSAMYFCASSRRDSPLHFGNGTRLTVT.

The V gene is TRBV27, the J gene TRBJ2-5; tentative D call: TRBD2 (6 bases). V was cut by 3 bases and J by 0 bases, with 11 bases left in between. CDR3 size: 15 residues. Germline-derived CDR1 and CDR2 are MNHEY and SMNVEV (reference sequence). CDR3: CASSLDYPYQETQYF. The DNA for the CDR3 is TGTGCCAGCAGTTTGGACTACCCGTACCAAGAGACCCAGTACTTC.

The chain employs TRBV3-1 (or the pseudogene TRBV3-2) and TRBJ1-1; possibly TRBD1 for D (5 bases). V dropped 3 bases and J dropped 4 bases, with 12 bases sitting between them. The CDR3 spans 14 residues. CDR1 and CDR2 from the germline V gene are LGHDT and YNNKEL (reference sequence). The CDR3 spells CASSQQGAATEAFF. CDR3 DNA: TGTGCCAGCAGCCAGCAGGGAGCTGCCACTGAAGCTTTCTTT.

This rearrangement joins TRBV10-2 to TRBJ1-2; the D gene is possibly TRBD1 (5 bases). Germline V gene sequence: CDR1 WSHSY, CDR2 SAAADI. This CDR3 contains 14 residues. Trimming took 0 bases from V and 3 from J, leaving 8 bases between them. The CDR3 nucleotides read TGCGCCAGCAGTGAGTCGAGCAGGGACTATGGCTACACCTTC. Residues: CASSESSRDYGYTF.

V is TRBV30 and J is TRBJ1-3; possible D gene TRBD1, 5 bases. CDR1 GTSNPN and CDR2 SVGIG come from the germline V gene (reference sequence). Trimming cost V 3 bases and J 0 bases, with 15 bases left between them. CDR3 length: 16 residues. In nucleotides, the CDR3 is TGTGCCTGGAGCAACCCCTACGGGGCCTCTGGAAACACCATATATTTT. Protein sequence: CAWSNPYGASGNTIYF.

V usage is TRBV19 and J usage is TRBJ2-7; TRBD2 agrees at 7 bases. The ends lost 5 bases at V and 2 bases at J; junction bases unmatched: 6. Per germline, CDR1 LNHDA and CDR2 SQIVND (reference sequence). This CDR3 is built from 14 residues. CDR3 DNA: TGTGCCAGTAGTGCCGGGGGGTTTACCTACGAGCAGTACTTC. Residues: CASSAGGFTYEQYF.

The V and J genes are TRBV6-5 and TRBJ1-6; the D is unclear. CDR1 is MNHEY and CDR2 is SVGAGI in the germline V gene. V was cut by 6 bases and J by 8 bases, with 14 bases left in between. CDR3 size: 14 residues. The CDR3 DNA reads TGTGCCAGCAGACACGGTCATTGGGATTCACCCCTCCACTTT. Translating gives CASRHGHWDSPLHF.

The rearrangement uses TRBV24-1 and TRBJ2-3; 8 nucleotides match TRBD2. CDR3 length: 15 residues. The trim removed 4 bases at V and 1 base at J, leaving 3 bases unmatched. Looked up from germline, CDR1 is KGHDR and CDR2 is SFDVKD. CDR3 amino acids: CATSDPTSGTDTQYF. The CDR3, as DNA: TGTGCCACCAGTGACCCGACTAGCGGCACAGATACGCAGTATTTT.

The rearrangement joins TRBV28 to TRBJ2-3, with no clear D. The CDR3 is 13 amino acids. From germline, CDR1 is MDHEN and CDR2 SYDVKM. Trimming took 6 bases from V and 3 from J, leaving 10 bases between them. The CDR3 DNA is TGTGCCAGCAGGGGATCAACAACAGATACGCAGTATTTT. It is translated as CASRGSTTDTQYF. The full variable domain, rest sourced from reference TRBV28 and TRBJ2-3, is DVKVTQSSRYLVKRTGEKVFLECVQDMDHENMFWYRQDPGLGLRLIYFSYDVKMKEKGDIPEGYSVSREKKERFSLILESASTNQTSMYLCASRGSTTDTQYFGPGTRLTVL.

CDR3 region: CASSPLESEAFF. The CDR3 region has the DNA TGTGCCAGCTCACCACTGGAGTCAGAAGCTTTCTTT. This chain connects TRBV18 to TRBJ1-1; no firm D call. This CDR3 is 12 amino acids long. Germline V gene data show CDR1 as KGHSH and CDR2 as LQKENI. Trimming shortened V by 1 base and J by 8 bases, and 8 bases separated the two germline ends. Full variable domain (remainder filled in from reference TRBV18 and TRBJ1-1): NAGVMQNPRHLVRRRGQEARLRCSPMKGHSHVYWYRQLPEEGLKFMVYLQKENIIDESGMPKERFSAEFPKEGPSILRIQQVVRGDSAAYFCASSPLESEAFFGQGTRLTVV.

V gene TRBV24-1 combines with J gene TRBJ2-3; 7 bases are a match to TRBD2. Per the germline V gene, CDR1 is KGHDR and CDR2 is SFDVKD. V lost 5 bases and J lost 1; bases outside the gene matches: 14. This CDR3 has 18 amino acids. CDR3 coding DNA: TGTGCCACCAGTGGAAAAAAAGCTGGGGGGGGAGGCACAGATACGCAGTATTTT. Its translation: CATSGKKAGGGGTDTQYF.

This chain links TRBV19 with TRBJ2-2; D may correspond to TRBD1 or TRBD2 (5 bases each). With 4 bases removed from V and 7 bases from J, the gap between germline ends came to 16 bases. The CDR3 runs 15 residues. Germline lookup yields CDR1 LNHDA and CDR2 SQIVND (reference sequence). CDR3 region: CASSTPTGTLGELFF. DNA of the CDR3: TGTGCCAGTAGTACACCTACCGGGACCCTCGGGGAGCTGTTTTTT.

This sequence joins TRBV2 and TRBJ2-1, with D possibly being TRBD2 (5 bases). Germline CDR1 reads SNHLY; CDR2 reads FYNNEI. CDR3 size: 13 residues. The V and J ends lost 1 base and 16 bases respectively, with 17 bases between them. In nucleotides, the CDR3 is TGTGCCAGCAGTGAAGGGGAACTAGGCTCCCTATTCTTC. It specifies CASSEGELGSLFF.

CDR3 nucleotide sequence: TGTGCCAGCAGTCTCCCGGGACAGGGTTTTGAAAAACTGTTTTTT. As protein: CASSLPGQGFEKLFF. The chain couples TRBV28 to TRBJ1-4; 9 bases agree with TRBD1. CDR3 length: 15 amino acids. Germline CDR1 MDHEN, CDR2 SYDVKM. Trimming cost V 5 bases and J 7 bases; bases outside gene matches: 8.

This chain connects TRBV11-2 to TRBJ2-6; D unclear. V was clipped by 6 bases and J by 3 bases, with 9 bases between them. Looked up from germline, CDR1 is SGHAT and CDR2 is FQNNGV. This CDR3 is built from 14 residues. In DNA form, the CDR3 reads TGTGCCAGCAGTCTACGTGTTGGGGCCAACGTCCTGACTTTC. Protein sequence: CASSLRVGANVLTF. Full variable domain (outside the CDR3, taken from reference TRBV11-2 and TRBJ2-6): EAGVAQSPRYKIIEKRQSVAFWCNPISGHATLYWYQQILGQGPKLLIQFQNNGVVDDSQLPKDRFSAERLKGVDSTLKIQPAKLEDSAVYLCASSLRVGANVLTFGAGSRLTVL.

The V and J genes are TRBV6-6 and TRBJ1-5, with 9 bases that match TRBD1. Unmatched junction bases numbered 4, after V lost 4 bases and J lost 6 bases. The CDR3 is made up of 14 amino acids. CDR1 and CDR2 (germline): MNHNY, SVGAGI (reference sequence). As DNA, the CDR3 is TGTGCCAGCAGTTCACAGGGGGCGATTCAGCCCCAGCATTTT. This translates into CASSSQGAIQPQHF.

The rearrangement uses TRBV7-6 and TRBJ1-1; 8 bases agree with TRBD1. In germline, CDR1 is SGHVS, CDR2 FNYEAQ. There are 15 residues in the CDR3. V dropped 5 bases and J dropped 0; count of bases not matched to a gene: 5. CDR3 region: CASSRYRGMNTEAFF. The CDR3 nucleotides read TGTGCCAGCAGCAGATACAGGGGGATGAACACTGAAGCTTTCTTT.